Following are 27 T cell receptor beta chains from one sample sequenced in a study of CD8+ T cells in alopecia areata. Extraction of RNA preceded its reverse transcription into cDNA, which served as the sequencing template. The protocol was immunoSEQ multiplex PCR, while the TCRdb copy is restricted to in-frame clones and leaves out a portion. The sample includes 90,000 to 150,000 clones, 50% to 55% of them seen just once. The sample's treatment: oral pan-JAK inhibitor, 5-10 mg twice daily. Here the sequenced sample was CD4+ T cells sorted from blood, taken at week 4, from a patient treated with tofacitinib. These receptors were taken from a human donor with alopecia areata.

The V gene is TRBV15, the J gene TRBJ1-2, with 12 bases aligning to TRBD1. Germline lookup yields CDR1 LNHNV and CDR2 YYDKDF (reference sequence). This CDR3 has 16 residues. Trimming removed 3 bases from V and 1 base from J; junction bases left unmatched: 3. As DNA, the CDR3 is TGTGCCACCAGCAGGGGGACAGGGGGCCTTAACTATGGCTACACCTTC. Its translation is CATSRGTGGLNYGYTF.

The chain has TRBV4-1 and TRBJ2-1, with 14 bases aligning to TRBD2. The junction had 23 bases not matched to a gene; V was cut back by 3 bases and J by 7 bases. The CDR3 covers 22 residues. The germline CDR1 and CDR2 sequences are MGHRA and YSYEKL. This chain's CDR3 is CASSHPRPRVGLAGVGRNEQFF. CDR3 nucleotides: TGCGCCAGCAGCCATCCCAGGCCCAGGGTGGGACTAGCGGGAGTAGGAAGAAATGAGCAGTTCTTC.

The chain has TRBV29-1 and TRBJ2-5; no definite D call. The CDR3 is 12 amino acids. CDR1 and CDR2 from the germline V gene are SQVTM and ANQGSEA. V lost 7 bases and J lost 2, with 11 bases in between. The chain's CDR3 is CSAYQIQETQYF. In DNA form, the CDR3 reads TGCAGCGCATACCAGATACAAGAGACCCAGTACTTC.

The J gene is TRBJ1-2, the V gene TRBV7-2; TRBD1 agrees at 8 bases. Trimming cost V 4 bases and J 6 bases; bases outside gene matches: 4. CDR1 and CDR2 from the germline V gene are SGHTA and FQGNSA. This CDR3 comprises 13 residues. The chain's CDR3 is CASSSGQGDGYTF. Here the CDR3 DNA reads TGTGCCAGCAGCTCCGGACAGGGCGATGGCTACACCTTC.

The chain recombines TRBV6-5 with TRBJ1-5; 11 bases agree with TRBD1. Germline assignment: CDR1 MNHEY and CDR2 SVGAGI. The J segment lost 4 bases and the V segment lost 5 bases, leaving 4 bases of the junction unmatched. The length of the CDR3 is 15 residues. CDR3 in DNA: TGTGCCAGCAGTCGGACAGGGGGCGCGAATCAGCCCCAGCATTTT. It encodes CASSRTGGANQPQHF.

J is TRBJ2-1 and V is TRBV4-1, with 8 positions matching TRBD2. After removal of 0 bases from V and 4 bases from J, the junction contained 8 bases not matched to a gene. CDR3 length: 17 residues. Germline CDR1 and CDR2: MGHRA and YSYEKL. The CDR3 protein is CASSQDRTGGPYNEQFF. Here the CDR3 DNA reads TGCGCCAGCAGCCAAGATCGGACGGGGGGGCCATACAATGAGCAGTTCTTC.

This clone appeared a few times. This chain links TRBV5-1 with TRBJ2-6, with 9 bases matching TRBD1. Germline-derived CDR1 and CDR2 are SGHRS and YFSETQ. Germline trimming cut 5 bases from V and 1 base from J; bases unmatched to any gene: 7. CDR3 length: 17 amino acids. The CDR3 DNA follows: TGCGCCAGCAGGGTCGGGACAGGGAGATCTGGGGCCAACGTCCTGACTTTC. Its protein is CASRVGTGRSGANVLTF.

There are a few counts of this clone. The chain carries TRBV10-3 and TRBJ2-3; TRBD2 matches at 7 bases. This CDR3 region has 15 residues. V lost 4 bases and J lost 1; bases outside the gene matches: 5. Germline loops: CDR1 ENHRY, CDR2 SYGVKD. CDR3: CAISGGGPGTDTQYF. The CDR3 DNA is TGTGCCATCAGTGGCGGGGGTCCGGGCACAGATACGCAGTATTTT.

The chain uses TRBV6-6 and TRBJ2-7, with D possibly being TRBD1 (5 bases). Germline V gene data show CDR1 as MNHNY and CDR2 as SVGAGI (reference sequence). V lost 7 bases to trimming and J lost 3 bases, with 7 bases between them. There are 11 residues in the CDR3. Here the CDR3 DNA reads TGTGCCAGCATGCAGGGCTACGAGCAGTACTTC. The encoded protein is CASMQGYEQYF.

The sample holds a few counts of this clone. The chain is built from TRBV19 and TRBJ1-1; possible D gene TRBD1, 5 bases. The ends were cut back, 5 bases at V and 5 bases at J, with 12 bases in the middle. The CDR3 has 13 amino acids. Germline V gives CDR1 LNHDA, CDR2 SQIVND (reference sequence). The CDR3 DNA reads as TGTGCCAGTAGTCCGGCGGGGGGGACTGAAGCTTTCTTT. Residues: CASSPAGGTEAFF.

This chain joins TRBV7-2 and TRBJ2-1; no clear D. Germline CDR1 SGHTA, CDR2 FQGNSA. Trimming took 2 bases from V and 0 from J, leaving 8 bases between them. This CDR3 has 15 residues. For the CDR3, the DNA is TGTGCCAGCAGCTTAACGGCTAGCTCCTACAATGAGCAGTTCTTC. Translation: CASSLTASSYNEQFF.

The V gene is TRBV28, the J gene TRBJ2-7; 7 bases agree with TRBD1. The CDR3 contains 16 residues. With V trimmed by 3 bases and J by 6 bases, 14 bases remained unmatched. CDR1 MDHEN and CDR2 SYDVKM come from the germline V gene. DNA of the CDR3: TGTGCCAGCAGTTTTCAAAGGACAGGTGGAAGGGGCGAGCAGTACTTC. Protein: CASSFQRTGGRGEQYF.

This clone has more than one count but fewer than ten. The sample has other DNA sequences that encode this CDR3 too. This chain connects TRBV29-1 to TRBJ2-7, with unresolved D. Trimming left V 4 bases short and J 0 bases short, with 10 bases between. The CDR3 has 13 residues. CDR1 and CDR2 from the germline V gene are SQVTM and ANQGSEA. CDR3 DNA: TGCAGCGTTGGCAGACGCCTCTCCTACGAGCAGTACTTC. Translated, it gives CSVGRRLSYEQYF.

This rearrangement joins TRBV19 to TRBJ2-6; D may correspond to TRBD1 or TRBD2 (5 bases each). The CDR3 spans 15 residues. The V end was cut by 7 bases, the J end by 1 base, with 11 bases between. CDR1 is LNHDA and CDR2 is SQIVND in the germline V gene (reference sequence). CDR3 in DNA: TGTGCCAGTAAGATGGGGGAATCTGGGGCCAACGTCCTGACTTTC. It specifies CASKMGESGANVLTF.

The chain has TRBV7-8 and TRBJ1-5; a weak D match, TRBD1 (5 bases). CDR3 size: 15 residues. Deletions cut 4 bases from V and 2 bases from J, with 12 bases between. Germline loops: CDR1 SGHVS, CDR2 FQNEAQ. The DNA of the CDR3 is TGTGCCAGCAGCTGGGACTTCGGGGGCAATCAGCCCCAGCATTTT. Residues: CASSWDFGGNQPQHF.

This clone was seen more than once but under ten times. The chain combines TRBV2 with TRBJ2-1, with TRBD2 matching 14 bases. Germline CDR1 is SNHLY and CDR2 is FYNNEI. V lost 6 bases, J lost 8 bases, and 9 bases stayed unmatched. This CDR3 contains 16 residues. For the CDR3, the DNA is TGTGCCAGCAGACCTATGACTAGCGGGAGGGCCTATGAGCAGTTCTTC. This codes for CASRPMTSGRAYEQFF. Using reference TRBV2 and TRBJ2-1 for the parts outside the CDR3, the full variable domain is EPEVTQTPSHQVTQMGQEVILRCVPISNHLYFYWYRQILGQKVEFLVSFYNNEISEKSEIFDDQFSVERPDGSNFTLKIRSTKLEDSAMYFCASRPMTSGRAYEQFFGPGTRLTVL.

V and J are TRBV27 and TRBJ2-3; possible D gene TRBD2, 6 bases. With 1 base removed from V and 2 bases from J, the gap between germline ends came to 10 bases. CDR3 length: 15 amino acids. The V gene's germline CDR1 is MNHEY and CDR2 SMNVEV (reference sequence). As DNA, the CDR3 is TGTGCCAGCAGTTTATTGGGACTCCTCACAGATACGCAGTATTTT. Protein: CASSLLGLLTDTQYF.

The J gene is TRBJ2-7, the V gene TRBV5-1, with 11 nucleotides matching TRBD2. V shed 4 bases and J 2 bases; nucleotides not matched to a gene: 5. From germline, CDR1 is SGHRS and CDR2 YFSETQ. The CDR3 totals 15 residues. Here the CDR3 reads CASSIAGGSPYEQYF. The CDR3 DNA reads TGCGCCAGCAGCATAGCGGGAGGGTCCCCCTACGAGCAGTACTTC.

The chain links TRBV6-5 to TRBJ1-1; D not certain. The CDR3 contains 12 residues. Per germline, CDR1 MNHEY and CDR2 SVGAGI. The V and J ends lost 2 bases and 0 bases respectively, with 1 base between them. The CDR3 nucleotides are TGTGCCAGCAGTTACATGAACACTGAAGCTTTCTTT. Its translation is CASSYMNTEAFF.

This clone was detected only once. The chain has TRBV4-1 and TRBJ1-2; D uncertain. The germline V gene encodes CDR1 MGHRA and CDR2 YSYEKL. The CDR3 is 16 residues long. V gave up 6 bases and J gave up 3 bases, with 20 bases separating them. CDR3 residues: CASSQPTAPSYYGYTF. The CDR3 bases are TGCGCCAGCAGTCAACCTACGGCCCCCTCTTACTATGGCTACACCTTC.

The J gene is TRBJ1-5, the V gene TRBV29-1, with 7 bases that match TRBD1. J lost 4 bases, V lost 6 bases, and 9 bases had no gene match. The V gene's germline CDR1 is SQVTM and CDR2 ANQGSEA. CDR3 length: 14 residues. The DNA of the CDR3 is TGCAGCGTCGCTGACAGGGCGGGTAATCAGCCCCAGCATTTT. Amino acid sequence: CSVADRAGNQPQHF.

At least ten counts were recorded for this clone. This chain connects TRBV7-2 to TRBJ2-1; D uncertain. The CDR3 contains 13 residues. V dropped 5 bases and J dropped 8 bases, with 13 bases sitting between them. Germline assignment: CDR1 SGHTA and CDR2 FQGNSA. CDR3 DNA: TGTGCCAGCAGCCCCAGTTACTATGATGAGCAGTTCTTC. Translation: CASSPSYYDEQFF.

To note about this clone: This CDR3 is also generated by other DNA sequences in the sample. The chain recombines TRBV7-9 with TRBJ1-1; TRBD1 matches at 8 bases. Trimming at V came to 4 bases and at J to 1 base, leaving 2 bases not matched to a gene. There are 14 residues in the CDR3. In germline, CDR1 is SEHNR, CDR2 FQNEAQ (reference sequence). The CDR3 nucleotides are TGTGCCAGCAGCTCCGGACAGGGGAACACTGAAGCTTTCTTT. This encodes CASSSGQGNTEAFF. The whole variable domain, filled in from reference TRBV7-9 and TRBJ1-1, reads DTGVSQNPRHKITKRGQNVTFRCDPISEHNRLYWYRQTLGQGPEFLTYFQNEAQLEKSRLLSDRFSAERPKGSFSTLEIQRTEQGDSAMYLCASSSGQGNTEAFFGQGTRLTVV.

This clone was observed once. The genes are TRBV4-1 and TRBJ2-1, with 7 bases matching TRBD1. The V gene end was trimmed by 2 bases and the J gene end by 3 bases; junction bases not matched to a gene: 7. The CDR3 is made up of 16 amino acids. The V gene's germline CDR1 is MGHRA and CDR2 YSYEKL. The CDR3 coding sequence is TGCGCCAGCAGCCAACCGGCCCGGGACAGCTACAATGAGCAGTTCTTC. It translates to CASSQPARDSYNEQFF.

The V and J genes are TRBV30 and TRBJ2-3; D unclear. V was cut by 2 bases and J by 3 bases, with 3 bases left in between. CDR1 and CDR2 from the germline V gene are GTSNPN and SVGIG (reference sequence). The CDR3 sequence is 11 residues long. CDR3 DNA: TGTGCCTGGAGTAGGACAGATACGCAGTATTTT. This encodes CAWSRTDTQYF.

The rearrangement uses TRBV18 and TRBJ1-1; D remains ambiguous. Germline assignment: CDR1 KGHSH and CDR2 LQKENI. Trimming removed 3 bases from V and 3 bases from J, with 11 bases in between. The CDR3 has 14 amino acids. The CDR3 DNA reads as TGTGCCAGCTCACCTTGGCGAGGCGACACTGAAGCTTTCTTT. Encoded protein: CASSPWRGDTEAFF.

The chain carries TRBV2 and TRBJ1-2; the D gene is possibly TRBD1 (6 bases). V dropped 3 bases and J dropped 7 bases, with 6 bases sitting between them. This CDR3 is 11 amino acids long. CDR1 SNHLY and CDR2 FYNNEI come from the germline V gene. CDR3 nucleotide sequence: TGTGCCAGCAGTGAGGGGGCTGGCTACACCTTC. This translates into CASSEGAGYTF.